Listed below are T cell receptor beta chains from one sample, sequenced in a study of T cell changes during pregnancy in multiple sclerosis. Assay: immunoSEQ multiplex PCR; the TCRdb copy retains only in-frame clones and omits some. There are tens of thousands of clones in the sample; roughly nine tenths occur only once, and 1.4% lies in the top ten. Sequenced here: peripheral blood, sampled in the second trimester of pregnancy. The receptors were gathered from a female donor with multiple sclerosis, enrolled in a pregnancy study. The conserved cysteine and the conserved F or W are not part of the CDR3 here. Fields, in order: J gene, V gene, clone size, CDR3 protein. Some rows have no size entry. The others give once, few or many, or a class for an expanded clone.

>TRBJ1-5|TRBV6-1|-
ASSDSGGNQPQH
>TRBJ1-3|TRBV18|few
ASSPGQGYSFSGNTIY
>TRBJ2-2|TRBV19|-
ASSTYNTNTGELF
>TRBJ1-5|TRBV10-3|-
AISEGQLNQPQH
>TRBJ1-2|TRBV21-1|-
ASSPPDCANYGYT
>TRBJ1-2|TRBV5-6|-
ASSLSEYGYT
>TRBJ1-2|TRBV25-1|-
ASSEGHGEGYT
>TRBJ2-4|TRBV5-1|-
ASSDRDSGNIQY
>TRBJ1-1|TRBV7-2|-
ASSLKAMNTEAF
>TRBJ2-3|TRBV7-9|-
ASSGGLAGSDTQY
>TRBJ2-4|TRBV5-1|-
ASRAGWAAKNIQY
>TRBJ1-3|TRBV30|-
AWSVLDRGNTIY
>TRBJ2-7|TRBV14|-
ASSQLTKGGRPYEQY
>TRBJ2-3|TRBV5-4|-
ASSSAQGITDTQY
>TRBJ2-2|TRBV15|-
ATSRGVRGALNTGELF
>TRBJ1-6|TRBV29-1|-
SVRRAPNSPLH
>TRBJ1-1|TRBV5-1|-
ASSLAEVGTEAF
>TRBJ1-1|TRBV9|-
ASSVEGRTEAF
>TRBJ2-1|TRBV27|-
ASSKRELKNEQF
>TRBJ2-7|TRBV7-9|-
ASSLVGGGASEQY
>TRBJ1-1|TRBV9|-
ASSGDIGTEAF
>TRBJ1-1|TRBV6-1|few
ASESRQGRNTEAF
>TRBJ2-3|TRBV6-5|-
ATLVGVGDTQY
>TRBJ2-7|TRBV9|-
ASSPTGGFDEQY
>TRBJ2-7|TRBV4-3|-
ASSQMSGPYEQY
>TRBJ1-5|TRBV7-2|-
ASSLEGGRDQPQH
>TRBJ2-3|TRBV7-9|-
ASSPTLAGAPLATDTQY
>TRBJ2-5|TRBV15|-
ATSGRGSVETQY
>TRBJ1-4|TRBV4-1|-
ASSQTGLF
>TRBJ1-3|TRBV30|few
AWMAGYGNTIY
>TRBJ2-6|TRBV7-3|-
ASSRVGQAISGANVLT
>TRBJ2-6|TRBV30|-
ACSGEFSGANVLT
>TRBJ1-2|TRBV7-9|-
ASSPSQGYGYT
>TRBJ1-1|TRBV11-2|-
ASSLDQGAGGTEAF
>TRBJ2-1|TRBV7-2|-
ASSLGAYNEQF
>TRBJ2-6|TRBV5-6|-
ASSPGWGQPGANVLT
>TRBJ2-7|TRBV6-5|-
ASSSSRGRAYEQY
>TRBJ1-2|TRBV5-1|-
ASSLGAGVSDYGYT
>TRBJ1-2|TRBV7-2|once
ASSPDSIYGYT
>TRBJ1-3|TRBV30|-
AWSPGTLEGNTIY
>TRBJ1-4|TRBV7-9|-
ASSRDRFLREKLF
>TRBJ1-1|TRBV7-3|-
ASSLGQGSPEAF
>TRBJ2-1|TRBV7-9|-
ASSHNGIYNEQF
>TRBJ2-7|TRBV6-1|-
ASSGINSYEQY
>TRBJ1-1|TRBV7-2|once
ASSQGTAMNTEAF
>TRBJ1-1|TRBV7-6|-
ASSLQGIGTEAF
>TRBJ2-7|TRBV9|-
ASSVRPTGEQY
>TRBJ2-7|TRBV19|-
ASSMEVSYEQY
>TRBJ2-7|TRBV30|-
AWNKPGTGSSYEQY
>TRBJ1-1|TRBV10-2|-
ASSEYRPRTEAF
>TRBJ2-1|TRBV30|-
AAAAGTSSWEQF
>TRBJ1-5|TRBV18|-
ASSPTRDGQPQH
>TRBJ2-3|TRBV6-4|once
ASSAQGGDADTQY
>TRBJ2-1|TRBV11-3|-
ASSLGGPYNEQF
>TRBJ1-2|TRBV5-1|-
ASSFSDGYT
>TRBJ2-3|TRBV7-7|-
ASSGSGSKGDTQY
>TRBJ2-1|TRBV7-9|-
ASSWGLAGVDEQF
>TRBJ2-3|TRBV27|-
ASGTSGLLDTQY
>TRBJ2-7|TRBV9|-
ASSAGDRIYDEQY
>TRBJ2-7|TRBV27|-
ASSFSDRRASYEQY